Shown below are 29 T cell receptor beta chains from a single sample sequenced in a study of cytomegalovirus exposure and HLA in healthy donors. PCR involved 60 Vbeta and 13 Jbeta primers. The assay was immunoSEQ multiplex PCR, and TCRdb's table has in-frame clones only and misses some. The profile shows approximately 150,000 clones, 65% to 85% of them singletons. Sequencing was done on a sample of PBMCs. The receptors were sampled from a male donor in good health and CMV-seronegative.

This sequence joins TRBV9 and TRBJ2-7, with 11 positions matching TRBD2. V lost 3 bases, J lost 0 bases, and 2 bases stayed unmatched. Germline CDR1 SGDLS, CDR2 YYNGEE. The CDR3 loop spans 15 amino acids. The CDR3: CASSGGLADSYEQYF. CDR3 DNA sequence: TGTGCCAGCAGCGGGGGACTAGCGGACTCCTACGAGCAGTACTTC.

The chain uses TRBV6-6 and TRBJ2-7; TRBD1 matches at 7 bases. J was trimmed by 6 bases and V by 2 bases; bases with no gene match: 1. Germline CDR1 is MNHNY and CDR2 is SVGAGI (reference sequence). The CDR3 spans 12 residues. DNA for the CDR3: TGTGCCAGCAGTTACGGGGACAGCGAGCAGTACTTC. It codes for CASSYGDSEQYF.

The chain uses TRBV5-1 and TRBJ2-1; 16 nucleotides align to TRBD2. The germline CDR1 and CDR2 sequences are SGHRS and YFSETQ. Trimming removed 4 bases from V and 8 bases from J; junction bases left unmatched: 9. The CDR3 loop spans 17 amino acids. In DNA form, the CDR3 reads TGCGCCAGCAGCCCTGTCCCGGGACTAGCGGGAGGGGATGAGCAGTTCTTC. This codes for CASSPVPGLAGGDEQFF.

This clone is a singleton in its sample. The V gene is TRBV6-1, the J gene TRBJ2-1; TRBD1 aligns across 7 bases. The CDR3 runs 13 residues. CDR1 MNHNS and CDR2 SASEGT come from the germline V gene. Trimming removed 8 bases from V and 3 bases from J; junction bases left unmatched: 4. CDR3: CASCRDSYNEQFF. DNA for the CDR3: TGTGCCAGCTGCCGGGACAGCTACAATGAGCAGTTCTTC.

This chain connects TRBV6-5 to TRBJ2-5; tentative D call: TRBD1 (5 bases). The J call may be faulty, since TRBJ2-7 better matches the DNA end. Germline values: CDR1 MNHEY, CDR2 SVGAGI. CDR3 length equals 15 residues. The CDR3: CASSYSRALTYEQYF. The CDR3 nucleotides are TGTGCCAGCAGTTACTCCAGGGCCCTGACCTACGAGCAGTACTTC.

The V call is TRBV11-2, the J call TRBJ1-2; the match to TRBD1 covers 7 bases. J was trimmed by 4 bases and V by 0 bases; bases with no gene match: 2. The CDR3 runs 14 residues. Germline V gene lookup returns CDR1 SGHAT and CDR2 FQNNGV. The CDR3 spells CASSLDGDSYGYTF. The CDR3 DNA sequence: TGTGCCAGCAGCTTAGATGGGGACAGCTATGGCTACACCTTC.

The CDR3 DNA follows: TGCGCCAGCAGCATAGGACTGTACAATGAGCAGTTCTTC. Translation gives CASSIGLYNEQFF. The V and J genes are TRBV4-3 and TRBJ2-1; perhaps TRBD2 as D (5 bases). Germline CDR1 is LGHNA and CDR2 is YSLEER. CDR3 length: 13 amino acids. V lost 5 bases and J lost 4, with 9 bases in between.

About this clone itself: Different DNA sequences within this sample yield the same CDR3. V usage is TRBV30 and J usage is TRBJ1-2, with D perhaps TRBD1 (5 bases). V shed 1 base and J shed 7 bases, with 7 bases lying between them. The CDR3 sequence is 11 residues long. Germline values: CDR1 GTSNPN, CDR2 SVGIG (reference sequence). This chain's CDR3 is CAWSGGGGYTF. The DNA for the CDR3 is TGTGCCTGGAGTGGGGGGGGTGGCTACACCTTC.

The chain has TRBV5-5 and TRBJ1-1; 7 nucleotides match TRBD1. V shed 5 bases and J 7 bases; nucleotides not matched to a gene: 5. The V gene's germline CDR1 is SGHKS and CDR2 YYEKEE (reference sequence). There are 12 residues in the CDR3. CDR3 in amino acids: CASRGQLVEAFF. Here the CDR3 DNA reads TGTGCCAGCAGGGGACAGTTAGTTGAAGCTTTCTTT.

The chain links TRBV7-2 to TRBJ1-2, with TRBD1 identical over 7 bases. The J segment lost 8 bases and the V segment lost 5 bases, leaving 11 bases of the junction unmatched. Germline V gene data show CDR1 as SGHTA and CDR2 as FQGNSA. The CDR3 totals 14 residues. CDR3 nucleotides: TGTGCCAGCAGCCCAGGGACAGCCCCTGGGGGCTACACCTTC. This gives the protein CASSPGTAPGGYTF.

This clone was recorded a few times. The V call is TRBV5-5, the J call TRBJ2-5; 8 bases match TRBD1. The length of the CDR3 is 20 residues. The V gene's germline CDR1 is SGHKS and CDR2 YYEKEE (reference sequence). Losses at the gene ends were 0 bases for V and 0 bases for J; bases not matched to a gene: 16. In nucleotides, the CDR3 is TGTGCCAGCAGCTTGGCTCCTACAGGGGGTCCTAGCGACTACCAAGAGACCCAGTACTTC. It codes for CASSLAPTGGPSDYQETQYF. The full variable domain, completed using reference TRBV5-5 and TRBJ2-5, is DAGVTQSPTHLIKTRGQQVTLRCSPISGHKSVSWYQQVLGQGPQFIFQYYEKEERGRGNFPDRFSARQFPNYSSELNVNALLLGDSALYLCASSLAPTGGPSDYQETQYFGPGTRLLVL.

The chain uses TRBV6-5 and TRBJ2-7; TRBD1 matches at 12 bases. The germline CDR1 and CDR2 sequences are MNHEY and SVGAGI. V dropped 7 bases and J dropped 5; count of bases not matched to a gene: 9. The CDR3 loop spans 15 amino acids. The CDR3 DNA reads TGTGCCAGCAATAGTCGGGACAGGGGGCGGGACGAGCAGTACTTC. As protein: CASNSRDRGRDEQYF.

Comment on this clone: This specimen includes other DNA sequences encoding the same CDR3. V usage is TRBV6-5 and J usage is TRBJ2-1; 12 nucleotides line up with TRBD2. J was trimmed by 8 bases and V by 6 bases; bases with no gene match: 8. Germline V lookup: CDR1 MNHEY, CDR2 SVGAGI. The CDR3 has 15 residues. The CDR3 loop is CASSRLAGGPYEQFF. The CDR3 DNA sequence: TGTGCCAGCAGCCGGCTAGCGGGAGGGCCATATGAGCAGTTCTTC.

The table lists this clone with a count of one. The chain links TRBV4-2 to TRBJ1-5, with D possibly TRBD1 on 5 matching bases. Trimming left V 0 bases short and J 6 bases short, with 12 bases between. Germline CDR1 is LGHNA and CDR2 is YNFKEQ. The CDR3 covers 15 residues. CDR3: CASSQELQGPQPQHF. In DNA form, the CDR3 reads TGTGCCAGCAGCCAAGAATTGCAGGGTCCTCAGCCCCAGCATTTT.

The chain recombines TRBV27 with TRBJ2-3; possibly TRBD2 for D (5 bases). The germline V gene has CDR1 MNHEY and CDR2 SMNVEV (reference sequence). This CDR3 has 13 residues. V was shortened by 3 bases and J by 6 bases, with 10 bases between the two germline ends. CDR3 residues: CASSFRTGDTQYF. CDR3 DNA sequence: TGTGCCAGCAGTTTCCGGACTGGGGATACGCAGTATTTT.

The V gene is TRBV28, the J gene TRBJ1-1; the D gene is possibly TRBD1 (5 bases). V was trimmed by 4 bases and J by 3 bases, leaving 9 bases between them. The CDR3 contains 13 residues. The germline V gene encodes CDR1 MDHEN and CDR2 SYDVKM. Here the CDR3 reads CASSSGVYTEAFF. The CDR3 region has the DNA TGTGCCAGCAGTTCGGGGGTATACACTGAAGCTTTCTTT.

The chain's CDR3 is CASSVGQMNTEAFF. In DNA form, the CDR3 reads TGTGCCAGCAGCGTAGGCCAGATGAACACTGAAGCTTTCTTT. V gene TRBV9 combines with J gene TRBJ1-1, with D hard to call. The V gene lost 0 bases and the J gene lost 0 bases, with 6 bases spanning the gap. Germline V lookup: CDR1 SGDLS, CDR2 YYNGEE. The CDR3 runs to 14 residues. Based on the CDR3 plus reference TRBV9 and TRBJ1-1, the full variable domain is DSGVTQTPKHLITATGQRVTLRCSPRSGDLSVYWYQQSLDQGLQFLIQYYNGEERAKGNILERFSAQQFPDLHSELNLSSLELGDSALYFCASSVGQMNTEAFFGQGTRLTVV.

V and J are TRBV5-1 and TRBJ1-2; 7 bases are a match to TRBD1. Germline CDR1 is SGHRS and CDR2 is YFSETQ. V lost 3 bases to trimming and J lost 4 bases; unmatched junction nucleotides: 12. This CDR3 region has 16 residues. CDR3 sequence: CASSWGVKDRVYGYTF. The CDR3 bases are TGCGCCAGCAGCTGGGGGGTCAAAGACAGGGTCTATGGCTACACCTTC.

The chain joins TRBV7-9 to TRBJ1-2; D is uncertain. The CDR3 sequence is 15 residues long. The germline gives CDR1 SEHNR, CDR2 FQNEAQ (reference sequence). Trimming left V 5 bases short and J 5 bases short, with 18 bases between. The CDR3 spells CASSPSPAGRYGYTF. CDR3 DNA sequence: TGTGCCAGCAGCCCTAGCCCGGCCGGAAGGTATGGCTACACCTTC. The full variable domain, completed using reference TRBV7-9 and TRBJ1-2, is DTGVSQNPRHKITKRGQNVTFRCDPISEHNRLYWYRQTLGQGPEFLTYFQNEAQLEKSRLLSDRFSAERPKGSFSTLEIQRTEQGDSAMYLCASSPSPAGRYGYTFGSGTRLTVV.

In this sample, this clone turned up a few times. The chain employs TRBV7-9 and TRBJ2-7; tentatively, D is TRBD2 (6 bases). CDR3 length equals 15 residues. Trimming took off 2 bases at V and 2 bases at J, with 13 bases between the two ends. The germline CDR1 and CDR2 sequences are SEHNR and FQNEAQ (reference sequence). The DNA for the CDR3 is TGTGCCAGCAGCTTAATAGCGGACAATCCCTACGAGCAGTACTTC. It translates to CASSLIADNPYEQYF.

The chain links TRBV19 to TRBJ2-1; possible D gene TRBD2, 7 bases. The CDR3 totals 13 residues. V gave up 6 bases and J gave up 6 bases, with 12 bases separating them. Germline assignment: CDR1 LNHDA and CDR2 SQIVND (reference sequence). CDR3 protein: CASSGGLSNEQFF. The CDR3 bases are TGTGCCAGTAGCGGGGGGCTCTCCAATGAGCAGTTCTTC.

The chain joins TRBV10-2 to TRBJ2-1; D remains unclear. Germline V gives CDR1 WSHSY, CDR2 SAAADI. V was pared by 0 bases and J by 5 bases, with 14 bases between. The CDR3 contains 16 residues. Written as DNA, the CDR3 is TGCGCCAGCAGTGAGTCGGAGACCCTTATCAACAATGAGCAGTTCTTC. It codes for CASSESETLINNEQFF.

The chain combines TRBV9 with TRBJ1-1; no definite D call. This CDR3 comprises 12 residues. Trimming shortened V by 7 bases and J by 6 bases, and 13 bases separated the two germline ends. Germline CDR1 is SGDLS and CDR2 is YYNGEE. The CDR3 DNA reads as TGTGCCAGCGGCCGGGAAGGCGCTGAAGCTTTCTTT. Protein sequence: CASGREGAEAFF.

The chain uses TRBV19 and TRBJ1-5; TRBD1 matches at 8 bases. The CDR3 contains 17 residues. V shed 8 bases and J 0 bases; nucleotides not matched to a gene: 12. Germline CDR1 and CDR2: LNHDA and SQIVND (reference sequence). In nucleotides, the CDR3 is TGTGCCAGTGGGGAGACAGGGGTGGGGTATAGCAATCAGCCCCAGCATTTT. Its protein is CASGETGVGYSNQPQHF.

This clone was counted only a few times. The gene calls are TRBV5-1 and TRBJ2-7, with a weak D call TRBD2 (5 bases). V was shortened by 3 bases and J by 7 bases, with 14 bases between the two germline ends. The germline V gene encodes CDR1 SGHRS and CDR2 YFSETQ. CDR3 length: 13 residues. Here the CDR3 DNA reads TGCGCCAGCAGCTCTGGTTTACCGGGGGAGCAGTACTTC. This translates into CASSSGLPGEQYF.

The CDR3 DNA reads as TGTGCCAGTAGTATTGGAGGGGGCCGGTACACCGGGGAGCTGTTTTTT. This translates into CASSIGGGRYTGELFF. The gene calls are TRBV19 and TRBJ2-2; TRBD1 might be the D (7 bases). V lost 3 bases and J 3 bases, leaving 14 bases between the germline ends. In germline, CDR1 is LNHDA, CDR2 SQIVND (reference sequence). The CDR3 is made up of 16 amino acids. The whole variable domain, remainder taken from reference TRBV19 and TRBJ2-2, is DGGITQSPKYLFRKEGQNVTLSCEQNLNHDAMYWYRQDPGQGLRLIYYSQIVNDFQKGDIAEGYSVSREKKESFPLTVTSAQKNPTAFYLCASSIGGGRYTGELFFGEGSRLTVL.

Only a few counts were recorded for this clone. This chain uses TRBV10-3 with TRBJ2-7; 8 bases line up with TRBD2. Germline lookup yields CDR1 ENHRY and CDR2 SYGVKD. J lost 6 bases, V lost 6 bases, and 4 bases had no gene match. This CDR3 contains 12 residues. The DNA for the CDR3 is TGTGCCATCAGCTATAGCGGGATCGAGCAGTACTTC. Amino acids: CAISYSGIEQYF.

The chain has TRBV9 and TRBJ1-1, with TRBD1 matching 11 bases. With V trimmed by 0 bases and J by 11 bases, 3 bases remained unmatched. The CDR3 runs to 13 residues. Germline CDR1 and CDR2: SGDLS and YYNGEE. CDR3 residues: CASSVGDRGTAFF. The CDR3 coding sequence is TGTGCCAGCAGCGTAGGGGACAGGGGGACTGCTTTCTTT.

V and J are TRBV11-2 and TRBJ2-7, with D possibly TRBD1 on 6 matching bases. V lost 0 bases and J 0 bases, leaving 15 bases between the germline ends. This CDR3 comprises 17 residues. The germline gives CDR1 SGHAT, CDR2 FQNNGV. The CDR3 DNA is TGTGCCAGCAGCTTAGATCCTTGGGGGCTCAACTCCTACGAGCAGTACTTC. Protein sequence: CASSLDPWGLNSYEQYF.